One and the same sample provided the 19 T cell receptor beta chains below, sequenced in a study of T cell responses to AZD1222 COVID-19 vaccine. The method was immunoSEQ multiplex PCR; TCRdb's version includes in-frame clones alone and lacks a portion of them. Here the sample spans roughly 110,000 clones, 70% to 90% being singletons. Sequences were derived from peripheral blood, sampled 28 days after the second AZD1222 dose. All receptors derive from an adult who received the AZD1222 COVID-19 vaccine.

J is TRBJ1-3 and V is TRBV7-9, with no clear D. This CDR3 spans 16 amino acids. Germline values: CDR1 SEHNR, CDR2 FQNEAQ (reference sequence). V was cut by 3 bases and J by 0 bases, with 12 bases left in between. CDR3 amino acids: CASSLRGYSSGNTIYF. In DNA, the CDR3 is TGTGCCAGCAGCTTGCGAGGGTACAGCTCTGGAAACACCATATATTTT.

This chain links TRBV5-4 with TRBJ2-2, with a possible D match to TRBD2 (7 bases). The CDR3 consists of 14 residues. The V end lost 6 bases, the J end lost 5 bases, and 14 bases lay between the germline ends. CDR1 is SGHNT and CDR2 is YYREEE in the germline V gene (reference sequence). As DNA, the CDR3 is TGTGCCAGCACGACCAGGGGAGGGACCGGGGAGCTGTTTTTT. Protein sequence: CASTTRGGTGELFF.

This chain connects TRBV30 to TRBJ1-1; 10 bases map to TRBD1. The CDR3 spans 14 residues. Germline values: CDR1 GTSNPN, CDR2 SVGIG (reference sequence). With 3 bases clipped from V and 5 bases from J, the junction kept 6 bases outside the gene matches. The CDR3 spells CAWRGQGSRTEAFF. CDR3 in DNA: TGTGCCTGGAGGGGACAGGGGAGCCGGACTGAAGCTTTCTTT.

This chain links TRBV28 with TRBJ2-3; the D call may be TRBD1 or TRBD2 (5 bases each). V lost 6 bases and J 1 base, leaving 8 bases between the germline ends. This CDR3 has 13 residues. The V gene's germline CDR1 is MDHEN and CDR2 SYDVKM. Written as DNA, the CDR3 is TGTGCCAGCAGCCTGGGGGGCACAGATACGCAGTATTTT. Its translation is CASSLGGTDTQYF.

CDR3 amino acids: CASSSETAPTF. Written as DNA, the CDR3 is TGCGCCAGCAGCTCGGAGACAGCTCCCACCTTC. The chain is built from TRBV5-1 and TRBJ1-2; D might be TRBD1 (5 bases). The germline CDR1 and CDR2 sequences are SGHRS and YFSETQ. V was cut by 3 bases and J by 13 bases, with 13 bases left in between. The CDR3 loop spans 11 amino acids.

V and J are TRBV7-9 and TRBJ1-5, with D unclear. Germline CDR1 and CDR2: SEHNR and FQNEAQ (reference sequence). The V end was cut by 3 bases, the J end by 2 bases, with 5 bases between. CDR3 size: 13 residues. The CDR3 sequence: CASSFWGNQPQHF. In nucleotides, the CDR3 is TGTGCCAGCAGCTTTTGGGGCAATCAGCCCCAGCATTTT.

This clone was counted once. CDR3 in amino acids: CASSLPGGIYGYTF. DNA of the CDR3: TGTGCCAGCAGCCTGCCTGGGGGAATCTATGGCTACACCTTC. The chain combines TRBV14 with TRBJ1-2; TRBD1 is a possible D gene (5 bases). This CDR3 is built from 14 residues. V was clipped by 4 bases and J by 4 bases, with 13 bases between them. Looked up from germline, CDR1 is SGHDN and CDR2 is FVKESK.

The V call is TRBV5-8, the J call TRBJ1-5; D might be TRBD1 (5 bases). The germline gives CDR1 SGHTS, CDR2 YDEGEE. Trimming shortened V by 4 bases and J by 1 base, and 9 bases separated the two germline ends. There are 14 residues in the CDR3. In nucleotides, the CDR3 is TGTGCCAGCAGCATCCGACAGAGCAATCAGCCCCAGCATTTT. Translating it yields CASSIRQSNQPQHF.

The gene calls are TRBV9 and TRBJ1-1; D possibly corresponds to TRBD1 (5 bases). The CDR3 is made up of 17 amino acids. The germline CDR1 and CDR2 sequences are SGDLS and YYNGEE. V lost 1 base and J 1 base, leaving 17 bases between the germline ends. CDR3: CASSVSGRSGPNTEAFF. The CDR3 DNA is TGTGCCAGCAGCGTAAGTGGACGGTCAGGGCCGAACACTGAAGCTTTCTTT.

The chain links TRBV5-1 to TRBJ1-2, with 7 bases lining up with TRBD1. The junction had 9 bases not matched to a gene; V was cut back by 4 bases and J by 3 bases. This CDR3 has 15 residues. Per germline, CDR1 SGHRS and CDR2 YFSETQ. The CDR3 DNA follows: TGCGCCAGCAGCCGATCGGGACAGCTGGACTATGGCTACACCTTC. Translating it yields CASSRSGQLDYGYTF.

The chain recombines TRBV27 with TRBJ1-5; D may be TRBD1 (6 bases). The CDR3 runs to 15 residues. Germline CDR1 is MNHEY and CDR2 is SMNVEV (reference sequence). V lost 5 bases and J 7 bases, leaving 18 bases between the germline ends. CDR3 coding DNA: TGTGCCAGCAGTATAGGAGGGGGTGTAGACCAGCCCCAGCATTTT. Its translation: CASSIGGGVDQPQHF.

The V and J genes are TRBV5-4 and TRBJ1-5, with 7 nucleotides matching TRBD1. Trimming removed 4 bases from V and 4 bases from J; junction bases left unmatched: 5. Germline lookup yields CDR1 SGHNT and CDR2 YYREEE (reference sequence). CDR3 length equals 14 residues. The CDR3 sequence: CASSVQGVNQPQHF. The CDR3 nucleotides read TGTGCCAGCAGCGTCCAGGGGGTTAATCAGCCCCAGCATTTT.

Only one count was recorded for this clone. The genes are TRBV10-3 and TRBJ1-6; TRBD1 matches 9 bases. From germline, CDR1 is ENHRY and CDR2 SYGVKD. The CDR3 is 17 amino acids. Trimming at V came to 10 bases and at J to 1 base, leaving 11 bases not matched to a gene. Here the CDR3 DNA reads TGTGCCACCAGGGACAGGGAAAGAAGGTCCTATAATTCACCCCTCCACTTT. This sequence encodes CATRDRERRSYNSPLHF.

This chain uses TRBV19 with TRBJ1-2, with D perhaps TRBD1 (5 bases). Germline V gives CDR1 LNHDA, CDR2 SQIVND (reference sequence). The CDR3 loop spans 13 amino acids. V lost 5 bases to trimming and J lost 5 bases, with 12 bases between them. The CDR3 is CASSSPGRYGYTF. CDR3 DNA sequence: TGTGCCAGTAGTTCCCCAGGGCGGTATGGCTACACCTTC.

A single count supports this clone. This chain links TRBV6-5 with TRBJ2-7; possible D gene TRBD1, 6 bases. The germline V gene has CDR1 MNHEY and CDR2 SVGAGI. The length of the CDR3 is 14 residues. The ends were cut back, 4 bases at V and 3 bases at J, with 13 bases in the middle. CDR3 in DNA: TGTGCCAGCAGTTTCCCCCGGGACAACTACGAGCAGTACTTC. Its translation: CASSFPRDNYEQYF.

The chain combines TRBV3-1 (or the pseudogene TRBV3-2) with TRBJ2-7; 9 nucleotides agree with TRBD1. V dropped 3 bases and J dropped 4; count of bases not matched to a gene: 7. Per germline, CDR1 LGHDT and CDR2 YNNKEL (reference sequence). This CDR3 region has 15 residues. The CDR3 DNA reads TGTGCCAGCAGCCACCTGGGACAGGGAGGATACGAGCAGTACTTC. It translates to CASSHLGQGGYEQYF.

This clone was seen only a few times. This sequence joins TRBV19 and TRBJ1-1; no reliable D call. The CDR3 length is 16 residues. The germline V gene encodes CDR1 LNHDA and CDR2 SQIVND (reference sequence). V was trimmed by 6 bases and J by 5 bases, leaving 22 bases between them. CDR3 nucleotide sequence: TGTGCCAGTAGCTCCTCGGGCTACCGGGGTAGAACTGAAGCTTTCTTT. Translated, it gives CASSSSGYRGRTEAFF.

This clone was seen a single time. V and J are TRBV7-9 and TRBJ2-6, with D possibly TRBD2 on 5 matching bases. Per germline, CDR1 SEHNR and CDR2 FQNEAQ (reference sequence). Trimming removed 4 bases from V and 10 bases from J, with 14 bases in between. The CDR3 covers 14 residues. CDR3 residues: CASSSTSGRNVLTF. The CDR3 region has the DNA TGTGCCAGCAGCTCCACATCGGGAAGAAACGTCCTGACTTTC.

This chain links TRBV6-5 with TRBJ1-5, with a possible D match to TRBD1 (6 bases). Germline assignment: CDR1 MNHEY and CDR2 SVGAGI. With 0 bases removed from V and 6 bases from J, the gap between germline ends came to 15 bases. The CDR3 is 16 residues long. The CDR3 nucleotides are TGTGCCAGCAGTTACTCCCCAGACAGGAGGGGTCAGCCCCAGCATTTT. This gives the protein CASSYSPDRRGQPQHF.